This T cell receptor (beta chain) stems from a study of cytomegalovirus exposure and HLA in healthy donors. The germline V and J ends were trimmed by 4 bases and 0 bases, with 16 bases remaining between them. The CDR3 is 17 amino acids. The germline V gene has CDR1 SGDLS and CDR2 YYNGEE. Of note for this clone: Its antigen is as yet unknown.

Overall study results and limits: In an earlier analysis, most TCR beta V segments were productive about 87% or about 30% of the time.

Use of 60 Vbeta and 13 Jbeta primers characterized the PCR. Profiling relied on immunoSEQ multiplex PCR, and the TCRdb table lists in-frame clones only, not all of them. The data hold 150,000 to 200,000 clones, with around three quarters observed a single time. The gene calls are TRBV9 and TRBJ2-2, with a possible D match to TRBD2 (5 bases). The receptor was derived from a woman between 50 and 59 years old in good health and CMV-seronegative. The sequencing input was PBMCs. CDR3 in DNA: TGTGCCAGCAGCACCCAATCCCGGGATCCGAACACCGGGGAGCTGTTTTTT. It is translated as CASSTQSRDPNTGELFF.